This T cell receptor beta chain was sequenced in a study of blood T cell repertoires in COVID-19. Looking at the study overall: There were acute and convalescent COVID-19 samples, and they came from the United States, Italy and Spain.

Trimming took 3 bases from V and 14 from J; bases not matched to a gene: 5. Germline assignment: CDR1 SGDLS and CDR2 YYNGEE. This CDR3 region has 14 residues. This clone appeared once. Per the original data handling: Estimation of nucleated cell counts relied on the amplification of reference gene primers. The repertoire was sequenced with immunoSEQ multiplex PCR; TCRdb's copy has only in-frame clones and lacks some. The DNA gave D and trimming, while V, J and clone size come from that table. The sample has 400,000 to 450,000 clones, over 75% seen once. The chain combines TRBV9 with TRBJ2-1; 16 nucleotides line up with TRBD2. This clonotype originated in a woman aged 40 to 50 with COVID-19, enrolled during active disease. The specimen sequenced was peripheral blood. The CDR3 sequence is CASSASGTSGREFF. CDR3 DNA sequence: TGTGCCAGCAGCGCCTCCGGGACTAGCGGGAGGGAGTTCTTC. Filled out from reference TRBV9 and TRBJ2-1, the complete variable domain reads DSGVTQTPKHLITATGQRVTLRCSPRSGDLSVYWYQQSLDQGLQFLIQYYNGEERAKGNILERFSAQQFPDLHSELNLSSLELGDSALYFCASSASGTSGREFFGPGTRLTVL.